This T cell receptor (beta chain) was identified in a study of blood T cell repertoires in COVID-19. Whole-study context: Spain, Italy and the United States supplied samples that represented acute and convalescent COVID-19. Sample material is recorded as cDNA or gDNA derived from T cells, B-cell-depleted T cells, or PBMCs.

As handled by the study authors: Estimates of nucleated cell counts were drawn from the amplification of reference gene primers. Using immunoSEQ multiplex PCR, the repertoire was profiled, and TCRdb retains in-frame clones only, with some absent. Clone size and the V and J calls come from that table; the DNA yielded D and trimming. The repertoire has 75,000 to 80,000 clones, about 88% of them found once; the top ten carry about 9%. This clone appeared a single time. Trimming took 2 bases from V and 5 from J; bases not matched to a gene: 6. Germline lookup yields CDR1 SGHAT and CDR2 FQNNGV. The CDR3 has 15 amino acids.

Input material: peripheral blood. The chain combines TRBV11-2 with TRBJ2-1, with 7 bases that match TRBD2. The TCR was taken from a human donor in a cohort sampled during active COVID-19. The CDR3 DNA sequence: TGTGCCAGCAGCTTAAAACGCGGGACTAACAATGAGCAGTTCTTC. Translated: CASSLKRGTNNEQFF.